What follows are 20 T cell receptor beta chains derived from one specimen sequenced in a study of cytomegalovirus exposure and HLA in healthy donors. Researchers ran the PCR with 60 Vbeta and 13 Jbeta primers. Data came from immunoSEQ multiplex PCR; TCRdb stores just in-frame clones and leaves some out. The table lists roughly 180,000 clones, roughly 84% of them singletons. Sequencing was done on a sample of PBMCs. The receptor set was obtained from a man between 25 and 39 years old in good health and CMV-seronegative.

The rearrangement uses TRBV5-1 and TRBJ2-3; 10 nucleotides align to TRBD1. V lost 7 bases and J lost 3; bases outside the gene matches: 8. CDR3 length: 15 residues. The germline CDR1 and CDR2 sequences are SGHRS and YFSETQ. The CDR3 loop is CASREPGQGTDTQYF. The DNA of the CDR3 is TGCGCCAGCCGCGAACCGGGACAGGGGACAGATACGCAGTATTTT.

The V gene is TRBV5-4, the J gene TRBJ2-7; TRBD2 agrees at 8 bases. The germline gives CDR1 SGHNT, CDR2 YYREEE (reference sequence). The CDR3 is 14 amino acids. The J segment lost 2 bases and the V segment lost 2 bases, leaving 3 bases of the junction unmatched. The CDR3, as DNA: TGTGCCAGCAGCTTTGGGACTAGAACCTACGAGCAGTACTTC. The encoded protein is CASSFGTRTYEQYF.

This clone was picked up one time. This sequence joins TRBV14 and TRBJ2-1, with TRBD1 matching 12 bases. This CDR3 contains 15 residues. The V gene end was trimmed by 4 bases and the J gene end by 6 bases; junction bases not matched to a gene: 4. CDR1 and CDR2 from the germline V gene are SGHDN and FVKESK. The DNA for the CDR3 is TGTGCCAGCAGCCCGGGGACAGGGGGCAGCAATGAGCAGTTCTTC. Its translation: CASSPGTGGSNEQFF.

The chain joins TRBV11-3 to TRBJ1-1; D may be TRBD1 (6 bases). The length of the CDR3 is 15 residues. From germline, CDR1 is SGHNT and CDR2 YENEEA. The V end lost 2 bases, the J end lost 6 bases, and 16 bases lay between the germline ends. The DNA for the CDR3 is TGTGCCAGCAGCTTAACAGGGAGAAAATCCGCTGAAGCTTTCTTT. Translated, it gives CASSLTGRKSAEAFF.

The rearrangement uses TRBV10-3 and TRBJ2-7; 7 bases line up with TRBD1. The length of the CDR3 is 12 residues. The V gene end was trimmed by 11 bases and the J gene end by 2 bases; junction bases not matched to a gene: 6. Per germline, CDR1 ENHRY and CDR2 SYGVKD. The DNA for the CDR3 is TGTGCCTCAAGGACAGGTCCCTACGAGCAGTACTTC. Residues: CASRTGPYEQYF.

The V and J genes are TRBV5-1 and TRBJ2-5; D gene uncertain. The CDR3 length is 13 residues. The germline V gene encodes CDR1 SGHRS and CDR2 YFSETQ. Trimming left V 4 bases short and J 4 bases short, with 11 bases between. The CDR3 sequence: CASSLRLTETQYF. DNA of the CDR3: TGCGCCAGCAGCCTGAGGTTAACAGAGACCCAGTACTTC.

The rearrangement links TRBV6-5 to TRBJ2-5; 7 bases are a match to TRBD2. The DNA end lines up better with TRBJ2-7; the J call may be wrong. This CDR3 region has 16 residues. Per the germline V gene, CDR1 is MNHEY and CDR2 is SVGAGI. For the CDR3, the DNA is TGTGCCAGCAGTTCCCGACGGGGGGTCCTCTTTTACGAGCAGTACTTC. This translates into CASSSRRGVLFYEQYF.

J is TRBJ1-1 and V is TRBV7-6; D may be TRBD1 (5 bases). Trimming cost V 0 bases and J 6 bases, with 8 bases left between them. The germline V gene has CDR1 SGHVS and CDR2 FNYEAQ. The length of the CDR3 is 13 residues. The CDR3 protein is CASSLAGDAEAFF. In nucleotides, the CDR3 is TGTGCCAGCAGCTTAGCAGGGGATGCTGAAGCTTTCTTT.

V and J are TRBV6-5 and TRBJ2-5; D may be TRBD2 (6 bases). The tail of the sequence fits TRBJ2-7 better, so the J call may be wrong. Germline V gene data show CDR1 as MNHEY and CDR2 as SVGAGI. CDR3 length equals 14 residues. DNA of the CDR3: TGTGCCAGCAGTCCCGGGACTGCTTCCTACGAGCAGTACTTC. Its protein is CASSPGTASYEQYF.

This clone has only one observation. For the CDR3, the DNA is TGTGCCAGCAGCTTGATCGGGGGGGCACCCTCGGAGACCCAGTACTTC. Protein product: CASSLIGGAPSETQYF. The chain recombines TRBV5-4 with TRBJ2-5; 8 positions agree with TRBD2. This CDR3 is built from 16 residues. The germline gives CDR1 SGHNT, CDR2 YYREEE (reference sequence). Trimming cost V 1 base and J 5 bases; bases outside gene matches: 10.

This clone was seen just once. This rearrangement joins TRBV5-1 to TRBJ2-5; 7 bases fit TRBD2. The end of the DNA aligns better with TRBJ2-7, so the J call may be wrong. Germline loops: CDR1 SGHRS, CDR2 YFSETQ. The CDR3 consists of 16 residues. The CDR3 nucleotides read TGCGCCAGCAGCTTGGCCGTGGGAGGGCCGGCGTACGAGCAGTACTTC. Its protein is CASSLAVGGPAYEQYF.

The chain has TRBV5-1 and TRBJ1-4; a weak D match, TRBD1 (6 bases). The CDR3 totals 15 residues. V was pared by 5 bases and J by 6 bases, with 17 bases between. Looked up from germline, CDR1 is SGHRS and CDR2 is YFSETQ. CDR3 region: CASSPRGQLDEKLFF. The CDR3 DNA reads TGCGCCAGCAGTCCACGTGGACAGCTCGATGAAAAACTGTTTTTT.

This chain joins TRBV19 and TRBJ2-3, with D tentatively TRBD1 (6 bases). V lost 0 bases to trimming and J lost 5 bases, with 18 bases between them. The CDR3 runs to 17 residues. Germline loops: CDR1 LNHDA, CDR2 SQIVND (reference sequence). DNA of the CDR3: TGTGCCAGTAGTATAGATCTCCCGGATGGGGGCAGAGATACGCAGTATTTT. This gives the protein CASSIDLPDGGRDTQYF.

This clone rates as medium-sized. This CDR3 is CASSRDTNYGYTF. The CDR3 DNA reads as TGTGCCAGCAGTCGGGACACGAACTATGGCTACACCTTC. This rearrangement joins TRBV2 to TRBJ1-2, with D possibly TRBD1 on 6 matching bases. The germline CDR1 and CDR2 sequences are SNHLY and FYNNEI. The CDR3 contains 13 residues. V was cut by 5 bases and J by 2 bases, with 9 bases left in between.

The rearrangement uses TRBV9 and TRBJ2-1; 7 bases map to TRBD2. CDR3 length: 13 amino acids. Per the germline V gene, CDR1 is SGDLS and CDR2 is YYNGEE. After removal of 0 bases from V and 10 bases from J, the junction contained 4 bases not matched to a gene. CDR3 loop: CASSVERGGEQFF. CDR3 in DNA: TGTGCCAGCAGCGTAGAACGGGGAGGGGAGCAGTTCTTC.

The chain joins TRBV11-3 to TRBJ2-3; tentative D call: TRBD1 (6 bases). V dropped 11 bases and J dropped 2 bases, with 23 bases sitting between them. The germline V gene encodes CDR1 SGHNT and CDR2 YENEEA. CDR3 size: 16 residues. CDR3 protein: CASSKTTGENTDTQYF. The CDR3 nucleotides read TGTGCCTCATCCAAGACGACAGGTGAAAACACAGATACGCAGTATTTT. Drawing the rest from reference TRBV11-3 and TRBJ2-3, the complete variable domain is EAGVVQSPRYKIIEKKQPVAFWCNPISGHNTLYWYLQNLGQGPELLIRYENEEAVDDSQLPKDRFSAERLKGVDSTLKIQPAELGDSAVYLCASSKTTGENTDTQYFGPGTRLTVL.

CDR3 coding DNA: TGTGCCAGCAGTCCCTACAGGGGGGGAGGCCTATACTCTGGAAACACCATATATTTT. It codes for CASSPYRGGGLYSGNTIYF. J is TRBJ1-3 and V is TRBV28; TRBD1 aligns across 8 bases. Germline CDR1 and CDR2: MDHEN and SYDVKM. V dropped 5 bases and J dropped 0; count of bases not matched to a gene: 15. This CDR3 contains 19 residues.

This chain connects TRBV7-8 to TRBJ1-5; D perhaps matches TRBD1 (5 bases). The CDR3 covers 16 residues. V was clipped by 2 bases and J by 3 bases, with 14 bases between them. CDR1 is SGHVS, CDR2 FQNEAQ, per germline. CDR3 region: CASSLRSPGSNQPQHF. CDR3 nucleotides: TGTGCCAGCAGCTTAAGGTCCCCAGGGTCCAATCAGCCCCAGCATTTT.

The chain joins TRBV7-6 to TRBJ1-3, with D hard to call. CDR1 is SGHVS and CDR2 is FNYEAQ in the germline V gene. Between the trimmed V and J ends, which lost 6 bases and 1 base, there was a span of 7 bases. The CDR3 consists of 13 residues. This CDR3 reads CASSSGSGNTIYF. CDR3 bases: TGTGCCAGCAGTTCGGGGTCTGGAAACACCATATATTTT.

The chain is built from TRBV27 and TRBJ1-2, with D possibly being TRBD1 (5 bases). V was clipped by 2 bases and J by 13 bases, with 17 bases between them. The CDR3 sequence is 13 residues long. Germline CDR1 reads MNHEY; CDR2 reads SMNVEV (reference sequence). The CDR3, as DNA: TGTGCCAGCAGTTTACTAAAGGGGCGCAGGCTCACCTTC. Encoded protein: CASSLLKGRRLTF.